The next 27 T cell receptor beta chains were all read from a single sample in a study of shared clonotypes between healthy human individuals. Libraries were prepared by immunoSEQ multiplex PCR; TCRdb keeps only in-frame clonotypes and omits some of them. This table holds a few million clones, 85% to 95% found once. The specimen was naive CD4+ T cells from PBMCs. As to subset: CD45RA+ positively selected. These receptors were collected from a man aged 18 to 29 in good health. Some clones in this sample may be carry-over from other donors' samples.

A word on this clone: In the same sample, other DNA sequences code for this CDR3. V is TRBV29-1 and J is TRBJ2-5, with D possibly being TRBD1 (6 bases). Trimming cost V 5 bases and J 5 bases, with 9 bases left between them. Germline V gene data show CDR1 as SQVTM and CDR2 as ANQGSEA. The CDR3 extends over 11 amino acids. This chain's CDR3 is CSVLRGETQYF. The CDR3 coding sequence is TGCAGCGTTTTAAGGGGGGAGACCCAGTACTTC.

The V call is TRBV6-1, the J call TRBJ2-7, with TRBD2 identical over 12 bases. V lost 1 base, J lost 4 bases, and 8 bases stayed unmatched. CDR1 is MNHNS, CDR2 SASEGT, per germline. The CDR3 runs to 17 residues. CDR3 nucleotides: TGTGCCAGCAGTGAAGATCTCCTAGCGGGAGGGCCTTACGAGCAGTACTTC. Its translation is CASSEDLLAGGPYEQYF.

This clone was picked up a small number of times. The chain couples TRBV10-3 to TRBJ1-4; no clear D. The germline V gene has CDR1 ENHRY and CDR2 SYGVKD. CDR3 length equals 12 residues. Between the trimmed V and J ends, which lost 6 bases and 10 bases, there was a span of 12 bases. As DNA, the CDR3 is TGTGCCATCAGCACAGACTTGGTAAAACTGTTTTTT. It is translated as CAISTDLVKLFF.

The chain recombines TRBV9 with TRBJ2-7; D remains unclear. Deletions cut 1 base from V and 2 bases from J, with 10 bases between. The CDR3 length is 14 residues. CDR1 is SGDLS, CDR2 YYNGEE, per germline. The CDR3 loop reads CASSVTSSTYEQYF. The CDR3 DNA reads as TGTGCCAGCAGCGTAACCAGTTCGACCTACGAGCAGTACTTC.

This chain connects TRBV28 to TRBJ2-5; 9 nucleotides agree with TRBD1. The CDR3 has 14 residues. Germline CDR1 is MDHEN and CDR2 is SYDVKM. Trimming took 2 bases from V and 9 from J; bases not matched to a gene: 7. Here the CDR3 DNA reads TGTGCCAGCAGTTTAGACCGGGACAGGGAGGCCCAGTACTTC. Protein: CASSLDRDREAQYF.

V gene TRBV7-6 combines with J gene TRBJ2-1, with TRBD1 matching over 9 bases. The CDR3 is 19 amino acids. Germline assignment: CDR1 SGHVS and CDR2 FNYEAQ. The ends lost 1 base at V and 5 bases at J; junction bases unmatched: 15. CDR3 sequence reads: CASSLVQDRGLFDHNEQFF. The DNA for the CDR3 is TGTGCCAGCAGCTTAGTCCAGGACAGGGGTTTATTTGATCACAATGAGCAGTTCTTC.

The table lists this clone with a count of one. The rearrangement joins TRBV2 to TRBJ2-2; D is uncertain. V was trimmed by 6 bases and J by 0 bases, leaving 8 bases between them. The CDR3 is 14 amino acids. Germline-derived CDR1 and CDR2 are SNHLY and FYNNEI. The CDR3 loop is CASREYTNTGELFF. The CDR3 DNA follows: TGTGCCAGCAGGGAGTACACGAACACCGGGGAGCTGTTTTTT.

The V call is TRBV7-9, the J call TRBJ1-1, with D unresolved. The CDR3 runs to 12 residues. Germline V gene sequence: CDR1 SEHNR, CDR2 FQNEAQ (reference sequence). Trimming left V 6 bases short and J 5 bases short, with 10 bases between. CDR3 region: CASRAQVTEAFF. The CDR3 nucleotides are TGTGCCAGCAGGGCTCAAGTAACTGAAGCTTTCTTT.

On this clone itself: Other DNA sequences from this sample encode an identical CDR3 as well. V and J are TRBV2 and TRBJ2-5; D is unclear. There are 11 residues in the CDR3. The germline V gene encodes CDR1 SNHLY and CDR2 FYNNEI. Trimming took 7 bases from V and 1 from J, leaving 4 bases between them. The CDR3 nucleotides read TGTGCCAGCACTCTCCAAGAGACCCAGTACTTC. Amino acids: CASTLQETQYF.

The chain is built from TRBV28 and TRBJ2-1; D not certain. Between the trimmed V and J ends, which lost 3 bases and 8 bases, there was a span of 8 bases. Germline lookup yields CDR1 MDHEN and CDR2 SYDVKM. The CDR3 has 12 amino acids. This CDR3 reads CASSLTWDEQFF. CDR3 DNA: TGTGCCAGCAGTTTGACCTGGGATGAGCAGTTCTTC.

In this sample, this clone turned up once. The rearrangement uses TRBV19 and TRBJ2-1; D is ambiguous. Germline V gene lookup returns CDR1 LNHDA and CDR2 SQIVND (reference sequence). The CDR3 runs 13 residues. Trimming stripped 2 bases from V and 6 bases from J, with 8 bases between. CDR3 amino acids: CASSINAANEQFF. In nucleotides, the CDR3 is TGTGCCAGTAGTATAAATGCTGCCAATGAGCAGTTCTTC. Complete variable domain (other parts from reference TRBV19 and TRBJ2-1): DGGITQSPKYLFRKEGQNVTLSCEQNLNHDAMYWYRQDPGQGLRLIYYSQIVNDFQKGDIAEGYSVSREKKESFPLTVTSAQKNPTAFYLCASSINAANEQFFGPGTRLTVL.

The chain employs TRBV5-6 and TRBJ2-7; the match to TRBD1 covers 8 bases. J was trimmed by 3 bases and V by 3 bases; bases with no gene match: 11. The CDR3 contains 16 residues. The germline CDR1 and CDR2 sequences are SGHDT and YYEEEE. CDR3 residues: CASSWGPRGQDYEQYF. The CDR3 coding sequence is TGTGCCAGCAGCTGGGGCCCCCGGGGACAGGACTACGAGCAGTACTTC.

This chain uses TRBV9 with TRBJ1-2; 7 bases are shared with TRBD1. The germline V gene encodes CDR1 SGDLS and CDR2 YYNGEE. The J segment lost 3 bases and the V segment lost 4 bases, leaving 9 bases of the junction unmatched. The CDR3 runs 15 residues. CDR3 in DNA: TGTGCCAGCAGCCCTCCGACAGGGAATTACTATGGCTACACCTTC. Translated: CASSPPTGNYYGYTF.

The CDR3 here is CASSSRLAGAGSTDTQYF. CDR3 nucleotides: TGTGCCAGCAGCTCAAGACTAGCGGGAGCGGGGAGCACAGATACGCAGTATTTT. The chain carries TRBV7-9 and TRBJ2-3, with 12 bases that match TRBD2. The germline CDR1 and CDR2 sequences are SEHNR and FQNEAQ (reference sequence). The CDR3 extends over 18 amino acids. The V gene end was trimmed by 4 bases and the J gene end by 0 bases; junction bases not matched to a gene: 8.

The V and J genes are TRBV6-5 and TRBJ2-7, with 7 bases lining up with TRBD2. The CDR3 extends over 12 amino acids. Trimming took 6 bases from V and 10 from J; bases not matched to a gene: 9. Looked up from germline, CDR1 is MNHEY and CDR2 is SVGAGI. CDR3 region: CASSESGTSQYF. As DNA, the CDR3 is TGTGCCAGCAGCGAAAGCGGGACGAGTCAGTACTTC.

The DNA of the CDR3 is TGCGCCAGCCGTGAGGACAGGGGGCACATGAACACTGAAGCTTTCTTT. This sequence encodes CASREDRGHMNTEAFF. V gene TRBV5-1 combines with J gene TRBJ1-1; 11 nucleotides agree with TRBD1. V was clipped by 7 bases and J by 0 bases; unmatched bases: 8. Germline assignment: CDR1 SGHRS and CDR2 YFSETQ. CDR3 length equals 16 residues.

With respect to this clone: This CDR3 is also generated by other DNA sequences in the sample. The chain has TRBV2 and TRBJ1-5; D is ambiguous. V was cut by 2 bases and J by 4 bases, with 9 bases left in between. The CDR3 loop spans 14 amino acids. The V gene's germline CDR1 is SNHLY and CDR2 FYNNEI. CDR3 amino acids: CASSERGRNQPQHF. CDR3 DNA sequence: TGTGCCAGCAGTGAACGGGGTAGGAATCAGCCCCAGCATTTT.

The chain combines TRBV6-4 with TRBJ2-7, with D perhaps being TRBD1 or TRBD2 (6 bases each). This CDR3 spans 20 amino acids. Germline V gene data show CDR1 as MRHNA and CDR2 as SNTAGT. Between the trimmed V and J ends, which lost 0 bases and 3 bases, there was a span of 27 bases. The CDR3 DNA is TGTGCCAGCAGTGACTCGTCCCCCCTACCCCCGCACAGGGACTGCTACGAGCAGTACTTC. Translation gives CASSDSSPLPPHRDCYEQYF.

For the CDR3, the DNA is TGTGCCAGCAGTTTAGACCCCGCCTGGGATGGCTACACCTTC. It yields the protein CASSLDPAWDGYTF. The V call is TRBV27, the J call TRBJ1-2; D not certain. This CDR3 comprises 14 residues. Germline CDR1 is MNHEY and CDR2 is SMNVEV (reference sequence). The germline V and J ends were trimmed by 2 bases and 6 bases, with 13 bases remaining between them.

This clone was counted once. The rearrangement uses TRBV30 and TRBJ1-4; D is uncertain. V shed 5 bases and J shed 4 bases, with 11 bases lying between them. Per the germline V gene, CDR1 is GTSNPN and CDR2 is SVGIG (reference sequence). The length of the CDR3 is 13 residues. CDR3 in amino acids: CAWCGQVNEKLFF. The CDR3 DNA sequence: TGTGCCTGGTGTGGGCAGGTTAATGAAAAACTGTTTTTT.

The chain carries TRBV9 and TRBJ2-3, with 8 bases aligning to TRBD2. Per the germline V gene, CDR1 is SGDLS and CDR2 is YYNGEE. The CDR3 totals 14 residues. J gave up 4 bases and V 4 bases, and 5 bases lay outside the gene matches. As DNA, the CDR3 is TGTGCCAGCAGCTTTATAGCGGGACCAGATACGCAGTATTTT. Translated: CASSFIAGPDTQYF.

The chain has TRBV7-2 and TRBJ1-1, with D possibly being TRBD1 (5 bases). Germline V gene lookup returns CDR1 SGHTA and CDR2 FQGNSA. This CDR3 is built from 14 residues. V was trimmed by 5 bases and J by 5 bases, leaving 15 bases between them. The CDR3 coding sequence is TGTGCCAGCAGCCCCGTGGGGGGGTTGACTGAAGCTTTCTTT. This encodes CASSPVGGLTEAFF. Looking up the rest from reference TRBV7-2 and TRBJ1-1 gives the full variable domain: GAGVSQSPSNKVTEKGKDVELRCDPISGHTALYWYRQSLGQGLEFLIYFQGNSAPDKSGLPSDRFSAERTGGSVSTLTIQRTQQEDSAVYLCASSPVGGLTEAFFGQGTRLTVV.

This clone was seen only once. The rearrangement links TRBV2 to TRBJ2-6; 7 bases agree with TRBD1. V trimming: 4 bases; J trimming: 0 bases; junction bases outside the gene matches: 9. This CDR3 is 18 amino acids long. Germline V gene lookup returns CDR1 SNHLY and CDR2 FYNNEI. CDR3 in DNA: TGTGCCAGCAGTGGCCCGCGACAGGGCGTCTCTGGGGCCAACGTCCTGACTTTC. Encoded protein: CASSGPRQGVSGANVLTF.

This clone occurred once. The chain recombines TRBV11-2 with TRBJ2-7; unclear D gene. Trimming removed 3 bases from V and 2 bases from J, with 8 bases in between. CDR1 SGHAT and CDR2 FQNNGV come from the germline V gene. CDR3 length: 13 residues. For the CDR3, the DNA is TGTGCCAGCAGCTTCAATAGGGCCTACGAGCAGTACTTC. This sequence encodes CASSFNRAYEQYF. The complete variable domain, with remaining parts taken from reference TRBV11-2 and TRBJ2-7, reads EAGVAQSPRYKIIEKRQSVAFWCNPISGHATLYWYQQILGQGPKLLIQFQNNGVVDDSQLPKDRFSAERLKGVDSTLKIQPAKLEDSAVYLCASSFNRAYEQYFGPGTRLTVT.

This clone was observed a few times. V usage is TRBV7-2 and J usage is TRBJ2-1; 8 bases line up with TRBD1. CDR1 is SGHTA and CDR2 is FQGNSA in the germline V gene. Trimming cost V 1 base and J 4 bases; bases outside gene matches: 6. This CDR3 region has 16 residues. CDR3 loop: CASSLGGQVEYNEQFF. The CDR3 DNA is TGTGCCAGCAGCTTAGGGGGACAGGTAGAATACAATGAGCAGTTCTTC.

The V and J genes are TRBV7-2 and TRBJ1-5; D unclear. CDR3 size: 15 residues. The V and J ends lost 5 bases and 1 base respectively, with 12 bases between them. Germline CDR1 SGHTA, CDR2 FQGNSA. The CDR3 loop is CASSPQSTSNQPQHF. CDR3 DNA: TGTGCCAGCAGCCCCCAATCTACCAGCAATCAGCCCCAGCATTTT. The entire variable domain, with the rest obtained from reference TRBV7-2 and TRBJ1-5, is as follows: GAGVSQSPSNKVTEKGKDVELRCDPISGHTALYWYRQSLGQGLEFLIYFQGNSAPDKSGLPSDRFSAERTGGSVSTLTIQRTQQEDSAVYLCASSPQSTSNQPQHFGDGTRLSIL.

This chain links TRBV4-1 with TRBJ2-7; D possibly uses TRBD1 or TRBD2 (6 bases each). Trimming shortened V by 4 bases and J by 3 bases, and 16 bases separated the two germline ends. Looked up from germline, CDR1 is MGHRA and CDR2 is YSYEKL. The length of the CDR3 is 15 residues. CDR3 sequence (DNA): TGCGCCAGCAGCCCAACGGGGGCAGGGGACTACGAGCAGTACTTC. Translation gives CASSPTGAGDYEQYF.